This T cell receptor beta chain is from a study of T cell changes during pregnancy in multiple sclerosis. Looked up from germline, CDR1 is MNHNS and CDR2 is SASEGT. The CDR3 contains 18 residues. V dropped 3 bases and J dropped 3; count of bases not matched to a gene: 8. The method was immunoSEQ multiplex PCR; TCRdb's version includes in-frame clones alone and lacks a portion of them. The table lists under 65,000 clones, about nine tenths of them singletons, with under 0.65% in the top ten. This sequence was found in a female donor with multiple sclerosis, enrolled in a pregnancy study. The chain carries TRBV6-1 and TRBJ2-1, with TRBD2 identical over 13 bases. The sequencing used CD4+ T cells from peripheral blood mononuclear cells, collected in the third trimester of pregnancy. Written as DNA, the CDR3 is TGTGCCAGCAGTGACCAAGGACTAGCGGGGGTGGTCTACAATGAGCAGTTCTTC. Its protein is CASSDQGLAGVVYNEQFF.